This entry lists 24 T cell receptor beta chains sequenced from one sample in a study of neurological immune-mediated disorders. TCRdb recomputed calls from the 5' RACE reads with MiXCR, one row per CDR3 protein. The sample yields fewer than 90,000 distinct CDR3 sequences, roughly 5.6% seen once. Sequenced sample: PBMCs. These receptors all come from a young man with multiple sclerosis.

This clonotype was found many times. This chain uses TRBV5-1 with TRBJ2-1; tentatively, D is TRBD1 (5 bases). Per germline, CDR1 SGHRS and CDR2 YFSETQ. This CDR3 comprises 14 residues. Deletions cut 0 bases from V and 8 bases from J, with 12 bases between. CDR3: CASSLGAGMDEQFF. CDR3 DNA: TGCGCCAGCAGCTTGGGGGCAGGGATGGATGAGCAGTTCTTC.

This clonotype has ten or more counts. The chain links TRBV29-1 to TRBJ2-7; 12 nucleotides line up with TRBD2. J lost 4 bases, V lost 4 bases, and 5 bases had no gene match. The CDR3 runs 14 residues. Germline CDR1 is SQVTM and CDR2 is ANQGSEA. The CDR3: CSVALTSGSYEQYF. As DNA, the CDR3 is TGCAGCGTTGCCCTGACTAGCGGGAGTTACGAGCAGTACTTC.

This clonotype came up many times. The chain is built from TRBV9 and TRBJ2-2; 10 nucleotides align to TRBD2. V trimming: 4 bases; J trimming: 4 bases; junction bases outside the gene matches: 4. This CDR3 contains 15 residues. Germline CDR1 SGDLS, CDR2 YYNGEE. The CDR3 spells CASSPGTSVTGELFF. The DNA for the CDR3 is TGTGCCAGCAGCCCCGGGACTAGCGTCACCGGGGAGCTGTTTTTT.

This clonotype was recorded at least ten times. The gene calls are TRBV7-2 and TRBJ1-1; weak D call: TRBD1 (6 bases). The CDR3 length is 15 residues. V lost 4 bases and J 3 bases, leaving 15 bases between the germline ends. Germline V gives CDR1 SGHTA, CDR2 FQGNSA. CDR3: CASSSFRGQDTEAFF. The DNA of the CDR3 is TGTGCCAGCAGCTCATTTCGGGGGCAAGACACTGAAGCTTTCTTT.

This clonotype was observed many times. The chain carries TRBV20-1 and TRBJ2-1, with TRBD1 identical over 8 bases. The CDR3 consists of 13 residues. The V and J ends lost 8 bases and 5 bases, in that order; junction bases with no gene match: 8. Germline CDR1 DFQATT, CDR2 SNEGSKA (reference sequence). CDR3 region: CSSLRGLDNEQFF. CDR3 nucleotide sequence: TGCAGTTCCCTCAGGGGGCTCGACAATGAGCAGTTCTTC.

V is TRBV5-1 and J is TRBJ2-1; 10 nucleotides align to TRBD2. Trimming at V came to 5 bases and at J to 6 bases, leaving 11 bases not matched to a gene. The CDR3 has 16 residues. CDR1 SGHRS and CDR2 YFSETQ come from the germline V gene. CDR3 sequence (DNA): TGCGCCAGCAGTGCCCTAGCGGGAGACGCCGGCAATGAGCAGTTCTTC. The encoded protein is CASSALAGDAGNEQFF. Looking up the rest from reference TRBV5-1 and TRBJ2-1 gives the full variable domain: KAGVTQTPRYLIKTRGQQVTLSCSPISGHRSVSWYQQTPGQGLQFLFEYFSETQRNKGNFPGRFSGRQFSNSRSEMNVSTLELGDSALYLCASSALAGDAGNEQFFGPGTRLTVL.

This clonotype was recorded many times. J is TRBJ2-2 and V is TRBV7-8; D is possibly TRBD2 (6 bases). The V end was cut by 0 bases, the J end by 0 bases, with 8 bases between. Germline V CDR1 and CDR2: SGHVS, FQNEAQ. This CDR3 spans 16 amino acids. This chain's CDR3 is CASSLAGGTNTGELFF. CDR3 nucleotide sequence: TGTGCCAGCAGCTTAGCCGGGGGTACGAACACCGGGGAGCTGTTTTTT.

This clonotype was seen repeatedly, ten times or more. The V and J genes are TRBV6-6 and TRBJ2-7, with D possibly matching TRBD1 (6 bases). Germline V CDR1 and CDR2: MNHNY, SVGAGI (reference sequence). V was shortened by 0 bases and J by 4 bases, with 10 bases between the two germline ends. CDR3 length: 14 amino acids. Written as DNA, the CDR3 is TGTGCCAGCAGTTACTCGAAGCAGGGGTACGAGCAGTACTTC. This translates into CASSYSKQGYEQYF.

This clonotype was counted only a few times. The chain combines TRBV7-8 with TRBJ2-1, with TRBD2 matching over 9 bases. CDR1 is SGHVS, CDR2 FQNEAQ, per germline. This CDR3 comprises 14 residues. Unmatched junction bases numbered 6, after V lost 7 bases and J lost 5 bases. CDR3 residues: CASMRGGNDNEQFF. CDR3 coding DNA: TGTGCCAGCATGCGGGGGGGTAACGACAATGAGCAGTTCTTC.

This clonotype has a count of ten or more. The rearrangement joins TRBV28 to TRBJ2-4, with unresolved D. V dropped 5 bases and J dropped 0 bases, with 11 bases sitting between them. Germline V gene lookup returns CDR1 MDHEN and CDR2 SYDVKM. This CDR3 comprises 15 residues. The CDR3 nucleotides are TGTGCCAGCAGTGCCCACTCAGTAGCCAAAAACATTCAGTACTTC. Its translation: CASSAHSVAKNIQYF.

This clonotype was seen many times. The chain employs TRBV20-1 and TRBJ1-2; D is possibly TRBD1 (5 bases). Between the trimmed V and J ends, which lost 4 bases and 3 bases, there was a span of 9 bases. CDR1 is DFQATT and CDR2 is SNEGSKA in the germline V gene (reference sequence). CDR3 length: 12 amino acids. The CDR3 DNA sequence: TGCAGTGCTATGCGGGGACACTATGGCTACACCTTC. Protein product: CSAMRGHYGYTF.

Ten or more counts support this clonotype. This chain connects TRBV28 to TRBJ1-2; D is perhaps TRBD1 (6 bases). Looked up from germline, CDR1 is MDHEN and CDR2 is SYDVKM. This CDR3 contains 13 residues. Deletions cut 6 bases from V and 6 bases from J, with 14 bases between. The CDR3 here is CASRFTGRHGYTF. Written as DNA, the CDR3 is TGTGCCAGCAGGTTTACAGGGCGCCATGGCTACACCTTC.

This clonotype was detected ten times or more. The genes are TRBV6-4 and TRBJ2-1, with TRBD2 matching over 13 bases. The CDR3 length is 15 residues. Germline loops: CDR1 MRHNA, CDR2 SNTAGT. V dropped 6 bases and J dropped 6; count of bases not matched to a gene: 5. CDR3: CASSPLAGGLNEQFF. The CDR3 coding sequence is TGTGCCAGCAGCCCACTAGCGGGGGGGCTCAATGAGCAGTTCTTC.

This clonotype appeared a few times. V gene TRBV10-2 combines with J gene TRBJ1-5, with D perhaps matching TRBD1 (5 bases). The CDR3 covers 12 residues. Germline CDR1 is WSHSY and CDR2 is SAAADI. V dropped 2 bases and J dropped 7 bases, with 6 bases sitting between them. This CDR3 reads CASSEQGQPQHF. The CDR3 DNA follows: TGCGCCAGCAGTGAGCAGGGCCAGCCCCAGCATTTT.

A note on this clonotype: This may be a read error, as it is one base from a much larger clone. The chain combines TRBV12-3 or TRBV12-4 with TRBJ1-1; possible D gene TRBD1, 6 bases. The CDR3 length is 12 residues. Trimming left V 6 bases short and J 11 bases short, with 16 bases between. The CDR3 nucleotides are TGTGCCAGCAGAAGTAAACAGGGTCGGGCTTTCTTT. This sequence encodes CASRSKQGRAFF.

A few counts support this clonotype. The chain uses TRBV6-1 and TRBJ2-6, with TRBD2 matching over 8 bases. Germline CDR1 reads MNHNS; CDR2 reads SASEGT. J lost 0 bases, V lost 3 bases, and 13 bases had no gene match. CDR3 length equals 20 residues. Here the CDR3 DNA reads TGTGCCAGCAGTGAGTGGGCTAGCGGGCTTTTTATCTCTGGGGCCAACGTCCTGACTTTC. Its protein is CASSEWASGLFISGANVLTF.

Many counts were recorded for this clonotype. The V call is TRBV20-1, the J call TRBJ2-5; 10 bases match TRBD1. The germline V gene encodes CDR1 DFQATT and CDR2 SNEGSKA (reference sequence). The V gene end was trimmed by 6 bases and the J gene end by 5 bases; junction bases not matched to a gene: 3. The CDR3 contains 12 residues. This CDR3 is CSAADRGETQYF. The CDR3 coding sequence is TGCAGTGCCGCGGACAGGGGGGAGACCCAGTACTTC.

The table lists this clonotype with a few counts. The CDR3 bases are TGCAGCGTTGAAGAAAGGGTCGGTGGCTACACCTTC. This sequence encodes CSVEERVGGYTF. The rearrangement links TRBV29-1 to TRBJ1-2; D gene uncertain. CDR1 is SQVTM and CDR2 is ANQGSEA in the germline V gene. This CDR3 spans 12 amino acids. Trimming pared 0 bases from V and 7 bases from J, leaving 9 bases between.

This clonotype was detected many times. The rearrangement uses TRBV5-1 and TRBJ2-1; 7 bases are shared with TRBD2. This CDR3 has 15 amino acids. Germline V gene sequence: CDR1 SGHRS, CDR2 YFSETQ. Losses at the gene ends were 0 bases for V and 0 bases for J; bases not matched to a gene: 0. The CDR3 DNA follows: TGCGCCAGCAGCTTGGGCGGGGGCTCCTACAATGAGCAGTTCTTC. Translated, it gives CASSLGGGSYNEQFF.

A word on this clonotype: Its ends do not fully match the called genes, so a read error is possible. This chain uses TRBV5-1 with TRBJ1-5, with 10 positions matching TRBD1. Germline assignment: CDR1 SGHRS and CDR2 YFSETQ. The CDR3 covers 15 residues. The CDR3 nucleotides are TGCGCCAGCAGCCCCGGGACAGGGGCAAATCAGCCCCAGAATTTT. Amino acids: CASSPGTGANQPQNF.

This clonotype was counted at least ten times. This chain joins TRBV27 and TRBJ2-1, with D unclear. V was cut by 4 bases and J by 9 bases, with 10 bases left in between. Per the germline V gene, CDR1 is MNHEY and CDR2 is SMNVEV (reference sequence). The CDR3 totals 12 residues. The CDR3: CASSSGLGEQFF. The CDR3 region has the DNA TGTGCCAGCAGTTCTGGTTTGGGTGAGCAGTTCTTC.

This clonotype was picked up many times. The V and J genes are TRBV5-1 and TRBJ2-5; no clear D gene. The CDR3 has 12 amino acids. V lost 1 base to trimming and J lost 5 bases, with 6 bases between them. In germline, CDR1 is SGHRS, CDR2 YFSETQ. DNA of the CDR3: TGCGCCAGCAGCTTGTACCGGGAGACCCAGTACTTC. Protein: CASSLYRETQYF.

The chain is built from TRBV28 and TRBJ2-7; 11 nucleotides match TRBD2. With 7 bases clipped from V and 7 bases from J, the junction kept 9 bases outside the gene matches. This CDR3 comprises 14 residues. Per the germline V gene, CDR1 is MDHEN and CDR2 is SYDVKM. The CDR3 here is CASKLELAGEEQYF. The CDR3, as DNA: TGTGCCAGCAAGTTAGAACTAGCGGGAGAAGAGCAGTACTTC.

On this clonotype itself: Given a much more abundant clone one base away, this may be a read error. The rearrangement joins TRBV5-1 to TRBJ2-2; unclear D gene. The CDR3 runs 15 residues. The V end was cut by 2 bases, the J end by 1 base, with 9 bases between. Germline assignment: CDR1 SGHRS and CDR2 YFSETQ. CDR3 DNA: TGCGCCAGCAGCTTCGGCCAGATGAACACCGGGGAGCTGTTTTTT. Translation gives CASSFGQMNTGELFF.